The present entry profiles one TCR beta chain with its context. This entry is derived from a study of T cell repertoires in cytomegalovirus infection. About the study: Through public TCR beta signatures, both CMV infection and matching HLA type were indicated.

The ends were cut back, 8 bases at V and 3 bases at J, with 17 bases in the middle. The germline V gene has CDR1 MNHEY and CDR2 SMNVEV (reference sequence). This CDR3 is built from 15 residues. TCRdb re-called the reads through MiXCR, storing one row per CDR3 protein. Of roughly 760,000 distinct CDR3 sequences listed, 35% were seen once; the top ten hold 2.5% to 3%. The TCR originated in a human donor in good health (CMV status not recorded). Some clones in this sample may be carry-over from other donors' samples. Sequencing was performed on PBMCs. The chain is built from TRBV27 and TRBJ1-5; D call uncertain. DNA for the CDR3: TGTGCCAGCGCCGACAACTCCCCGTTCAATCAGCCCCAGCATTTT. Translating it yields CASADNSPFNQPQHF.